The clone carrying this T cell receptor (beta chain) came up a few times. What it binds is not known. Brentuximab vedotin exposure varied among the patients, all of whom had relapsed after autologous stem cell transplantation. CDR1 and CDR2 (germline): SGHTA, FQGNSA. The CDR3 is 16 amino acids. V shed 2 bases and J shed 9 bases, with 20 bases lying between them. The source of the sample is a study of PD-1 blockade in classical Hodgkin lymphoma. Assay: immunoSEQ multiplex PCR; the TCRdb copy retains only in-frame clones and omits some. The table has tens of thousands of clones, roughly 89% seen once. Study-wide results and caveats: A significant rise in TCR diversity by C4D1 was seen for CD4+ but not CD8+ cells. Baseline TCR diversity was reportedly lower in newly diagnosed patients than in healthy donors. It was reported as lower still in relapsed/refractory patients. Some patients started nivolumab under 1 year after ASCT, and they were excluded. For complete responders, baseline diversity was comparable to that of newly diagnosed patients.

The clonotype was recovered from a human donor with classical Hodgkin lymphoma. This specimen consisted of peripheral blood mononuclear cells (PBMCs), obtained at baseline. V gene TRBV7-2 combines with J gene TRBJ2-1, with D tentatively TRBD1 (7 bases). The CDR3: CASSLRRGLDIVEQFF. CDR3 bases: TGTGCCAGCAGCTTAAGGAGGGGGCTGGATATAGTTGAGCAGTTCTTC. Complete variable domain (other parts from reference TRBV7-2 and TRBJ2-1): GAGVSQSPSNKVTEKGKDVELRCDPISGHTALYWYRQSLGQGLEFLIYFQGNSAPDKSGLPSDRFSAERTGGSVSTLTIQRTQQEDSAVYLCASSLRRGLDIVEQFFGPGTRLTVL.